This T cell receptor (beta chain) was captured in a study of blood T cell repertoires in COVID-19. The CDR3 covers 15 residues. Germline lookup yields CDR1 GTSNPN and CDR2 SVGIG (reference sequence). The ends were cut back, 4 bases at V and 4 bases at J, with 19 bases in the middle. Assay: immunoSEQ multiplex PCR; the TCRdb copy retains only in-frame clones and omits some. Of nearly 250,000 clones in the sample, about 82% are singletons; the top ten hold 2% to 2.5%. This clone was observed once. This clonotype was obtained from a woman in her forties or fifties who had recovered from COVID-19. The rearrangement joins TRBV30 to TRBJ1-2; D possibly corresponds to TRBD1 (6 bases). The sequenced sample was PBMCs or T cells enriched from blood (not recorded which). CDR3 sequence (DNA): TGTGCCTGGAAACGGTCGGACAGTAATTTCTATGGCTACACCTTC. Its translation is CAWKRSDSNFYGYTF.